A single sample gave rise to the 17 T cell receptor beta chains below, sequenced in a study of prognosis after radiotherapy for stage I lung cancer. It was by two-round multiplex PCR that TCR beta CDR3 was amplified from genomic DNA. The use of primers specific to each TRBV and TRBJ gene characterized first-round PCR. MiXCR was run by TCRdb on the multiplex PCR reads, yielding one entry per CDR3 protein. Among more than 30,000 distinct CDR3 sequences listed, approximately 46% were seen once. The material sequenced was PBMCs, taken before or after stereotactic body radiation therapy (not recorded which). These receptors came from a donor aged 50 or older with non-small cell lung cancer.

This clonotype was seen ten or more times. The chain links TRBV6-1 to TRBJ2-1; D is undetermined. Germline V lookup: CDR1 MNHNS, CDR2 SASEGT. The V and J ends lost 2 bases and 9 bases respectively, with 11 bases between them. The CDR3 length is 13 residues. The CDR3 reads CASSETAVLEQFF. The CDR3 coding sequence is TGTGCCAGCAGTGAAACAGCTGTCCTTGAGCAGTTCTTC.

Ten or more counts support this clonotype. The genes are TRBV9 and TRBJ2-6, with 11 positions matching TRBD2. V shed 1 base, J shed 0 bases, and the junction held 6 bases outside the gene matches. The CDR3 is made up of 19 amino acids. CDR1 is SGDLS, CDR2 YYNGEE, per germline. CDR3 sequence (DNA): TGTGCCAGCAGCGTATATGCTAGCGGGAGGTTCTCTGGGGCCAACGTCCTGACTTTC. It encodes CASSVYASGRFSGANVLTF.

The V call is TRBV28, the J call TRBJ2-7; D may correspond to TRBD1 or TRBD2 (5 bases each). Germline-derived CDR1 and CDR2 are MDHEN and SYDVKM. CDR3 size: 15 residues. The germline V and J ends were trimmed by 8 bases and 7 bases, with 24 bases remaining between them. CDR3 coding DNA: TGTGCCAGCCTCTCGCTGGGACGCCAGGGCGTGGAGCAGTACTTC. The encoded protein is CASLSLGRQGVEQYF.

The sample holds many counts of this clonotype. The rearrangement links TRBV19 to TRBJ2-1, with 10 bases aligning to TRBD2. CDR1 is LNHDA, CDR2 SQIVND, per germline (reference sequence). This CDR3 is 14 amino acids long. The V segment lost 7 bases and the J segment 5 bases; nucleotides outside the gene matches: 5. CDR3 DNA sequence: TGTGCCAGTATTGCTAGCGGGAGACACAATGAGCAGTTCTTC. Amino acid sequence: CASIASGRHNEQFF.

As to this clonotype: It differs at one base from a far larger clone, so likely a read error. The chain couples TRBV28 to TRBJ2-7; D unresolved. V was pared by 3 bases and J by 5 bases, with 8 bases between. The CDR3 sequence is 12 residues long. Germline CDR1 and CDR2: MDHEN and SYDVKM. CDR3 bases: TGTGCCAGCAGTTTTGGGCAGGACGAGCAGTACTTC. This sequence encodes CASSFGQDEQYF.

The rearrangement joins TRBV19 to TRBJ2-7; 7 nucleotides line up with TRBD2. Germline V gene lookup returns CDR1 LNHDA and CDR2 SQIVND (reference sequence). Trimming took 4 bases from V and 0 from J; bases not matched to a gene: 6. This CDR3 spans 15 amino acids. The CDR3 nucleotides read TGTGCCAGTAGTACGGCTAGCGGAGCCTCCTACGAGCAGTACTTC. Its translation is CASSTASGASYEQYF.

There are many counts of this clonotype. This chain connects TRBV2 to TRBJ1-4; D is unresolved. Germline V CDR1 and CDR2: SNHLY, FYNNEI. V dropped 6 bases and J dropped 8 bases, with 7 bases sitting between them. The length of the CDR3 is 11 residues. The CDR3 sequence is CASSEPEKLFF. For the CDR3, the DNA is TGTGCCAGCAGCGAACCAGAAAAACTGTTTTTT.

At least ten counts were recorded for this clonotype. This sequence joins TRBV30 and TRBJ2-1, with D maybe TRBD1 (5 bases). CDR1 is GTSNPN and CDR2 is SVGIG in the germline V gene (reference sequence). This CDR3 has 16 residues. Trimming shortened V by 4 bases and J by 3 bases, and 19 bases separated the two germline ends. CDR3 region: CAWNKDRGFGYNEQFF. DNA for the CDR3: TGTGCCTGGAACAAAGATAGGGGTTTCGGCTACAATGAGCAGTTCTTC.

In regard to this clonotype: Germline and junction disagree at one end, which may indicate a read error. The chain combines TRBV6-2 or TRBV6-3 with TRBJ2-3, with 10 bases fitting TRBD2. CDR1 is MNHEY and CDR2 is SVGEGT in the germline V gene. The CDR3 totals 16 residues. CDR3 sequence reads: CAGSLSSGRGTDTQYF. The DNA of the CDR3 is TGTGCCGGCAGTTTATCTAGCGGGAGAGGCACAGATACGCAGTATTTT.

Note on this clonotype: The conserved closing phenylalanine or tryptophan is absent in this CDR3, likely reflecting a read error. This chain connects TRBV12-3 or TRBV12-4 to TRBJ1-3; D ambiguous. The germline V and J ends were trimmed by 8 bases and 0 bases, with 8 bases remaining between them. The CDR3 totals 13 residues. In DNA, the CDR3 is TGTGCCAGCTACCGGGACTCTGGAAACACCATATATCTT. Amino acid sequence: CASYRDSGNTIYL.

This clonotype was detected a few times. A far larger clone is one nucleotide away, so this likely arose from a read error. The gene calls are TRBV6-9 and TRBJ2-7; D uncertain. The CDR3 consists of 19 residues. Germline lookup yields CDR1 MNHGY and CDR2 SVAAGI. Trimming pared 3 bases from V and 9 bases from J, leaving 33 bases between. The CDR3 here is CASSYPNKVPYRSSFWQYF. The CDR3 coding sequence is TGTGCCAGCAGTTACCCAAACAAAGTTCCTTACCGAAGCTCGTTTTGGCAGTACTTC.

This clonotype has a count of ten or more. The chain joins TRBV15 to TRBJ2-7; TRBD1 might be the D (6 bases). V shed 3 bases and J shed 3 bases, with 15 bases lying between them. The CDR3 loop spans 15 amino acids. Germline V gene lookup returns CDR1 LNHNV and CDR2 YYDKDF (reference sequence). In DNA, the CDR3 is TGTGCCACCAGCAGTTCGCAGGGGTCCCTCTACGAGCAGTACTTC. Translated, it gives CATSSSQGSLYEQYF.

The chain joins TRBV9 to TRBJ1-6, with D maybe TRBD1 (6 bases). The CDR3 is 14 amino acids. CDR1 is SGDLS, CDR2 YYNGEE, per germline. V was trimmed by 6 bases and J by 12 bases, leaving 19 bases between them. The CDR3 region has the DNA TGTGCCAGCATCGCCGGGATAGGGGGTAGACCCCTCCACTTT. Amino acids: CASIAGIGGRPLHF. Filled out from reference TRBV9 and TRBJ1-6, the complete variable domain reads DSGVTQTPKHLITATGQRVTLRCSPRSGDLSVYWYQQSLDQGLQFLIQYYNGEERAKGNILERFSAQQFPDLHSELNLSSLELGDSALYFCASIAGIGGRPLHFGNGTRLTVT.

The count of this clonotype is one. Mismatch with germline at one junction end may stem from a read error. The genes are TRBV25-1 and TRBJ2-2, with a tentative D call TRBD2 (5 bases). CDR3 length equals 15 residues. CDR1 is MGHDK, CDR2 SYGVNS, per germline. The CDR3 DNA reads TGTGCCAGCAATCTCCGGACTTCCAACACCGGGGAGCTTTTTTTT. This translates into CASNLRTSNTGELFF.

This clonotype was recorded many times. The chain links TRBV4-1 to TRBJ2-7; 10 bases agree with TRBD2. V lost 1 base and J lost 4; bases outside the gene matches: 7. Germline lookup yields CDR1 MGHRA and CDR2 YSYEKL. This CDR3 spans 16 amino acids. The CDR3 DNA reads as TGCGCCAGCAGCCAAGGACCGGCTAGCGGGAGTTACGAGCAGTACTTC. As protein: CASSQGPASGSYEQYF.

By share of the sample, this clonotype is medium-sized. The chain uses TRBV11-2 and TRBJ1-1, with D unresolved. Trimming left V 1 base short and J 2 bases short, with 14 bases between. The CDR3 loop spans 16 amino acids. Germline V gene sequence: CDR1 SGHAT, CDR2 FQNNGV. DNA of the CDR3: TGTGCCAGCAGCTTAGCGGGTGTATCTTACAACACTGAAGCTTTCTTT. The encoded protein is CASSLAGVSYNTEAFF.

This clonotype was counted at least ten times. This chain links TRBV12-3 or TRBV12-4 with TRBJ1-4; a weak D match, TRBD1 (6 bases). CDR3 length equals 13 residues. Trimming removed 4 bases from V and 8 bases from J, with 11 bases in between. In DNA form, the CDR3 reads TGTGCCAGCAGTTCTGGGGGACACGAAAAACTGTTTTTT. Translation gives CASSSGGHEKLFF.